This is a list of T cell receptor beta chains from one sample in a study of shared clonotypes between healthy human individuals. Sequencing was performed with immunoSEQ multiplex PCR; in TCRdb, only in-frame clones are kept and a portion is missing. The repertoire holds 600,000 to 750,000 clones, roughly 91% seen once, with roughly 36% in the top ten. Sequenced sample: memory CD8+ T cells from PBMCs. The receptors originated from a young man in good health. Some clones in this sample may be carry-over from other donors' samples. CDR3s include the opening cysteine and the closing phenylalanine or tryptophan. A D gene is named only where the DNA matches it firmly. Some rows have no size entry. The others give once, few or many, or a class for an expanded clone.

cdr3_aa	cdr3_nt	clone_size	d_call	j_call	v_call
CASNRGDGYTF	TGTGCCAGCAATAGGGGCGACGGCTACACCTTC	.	.	TRBJ1-2	TRBV2
CASRFGRSSYNEQFF	TGTGCCAGCAGATTCGGTCGAAGCTCCTACAATGAGCAGTTCTTC	.	.	TRBJ2-1	TRBV6-5
CASSPAHLPYEQYF	TGTGCCAGCAGTCCCGCGCATCTCCCCTACGAGCAGTACTTC	.	.	TRBJ2-7	TRBV28
CASSSSRQGYEQYF	TGTGCCAGCAGCTCCTCCCGACAGGGATACGAGCAGTACTTC	once	TRBD1	TRBJ2-7	TRBV7-9
CASSLAPVSRYNEQFF	TGTGCCAGCAGCTTAGCGCCTGTTTCCCGCTACAATGAGCAGTTCTTC	.	.	TRBJ2-1	TRBV7-9
CASSQGQEVYEQYF	TGCGCCAGCAGCCAAGGACAGGAAGTCTACGAGCAGTACTTC	.	.	TRBJ2-7	TRBV4-1
CASSVTGNTEAFF	TGTGCCAGCAGCGTAACAGGGAACACTGAAGCTTTCTTT	.	.	TRBJ1-1	TRBV7-3
CSAGDSSYEQYF	TGCAGCGCCGGGGACAGCTCCTACGAGCAGTACTTC	.	TRBD1	TRBJ2-7	TRBV29-1
CASSIEGSPDKAFF	TGTGCCAGTAGTATAGAGGGTTCGCCAGACAAAGCTTTCTTT	.	.	TRBJ1-1	TRBV19
CASSDSTESTYGYTF	TGTGCCAGCAGTGACTCGACAGAAAGCACCTATGGCTACACCTTC	.	.	TRBJ1-2	TRBV6-4
CASRGQDQEAQYF	TGTGCCAGCAGAGGGCAGGACCAAGAGGCCCAGTACTTC	.	.	TRBJ2-5	TRBV7-6
CASSPRTGEVYNEQFF	TGTGCCAGCAGTCCCAGGACAGGGGAAGTTTACAATGAGCAGTTCTTC	.	TRBD1	TRBJ2-1	TRBV27
CASSVDVGHYEQYF	TGTGCCAGCAGCGTAGATGTGGGGCACTACGAGCAGTACTTC	.	.	TRBJ2-7	TRBV9
CATRGARRNTGELFF	TGTGCCACCAGGGGGGCACGGAGGAACACCGGGGAGCTGTTTTTT	.	.	TRBJ2-2	TRBV15
CASSAQAQRTIQQFF	TGTGCCAGCAGCGCGCAGGCCCAGAGAACGATCCAGCAGTTCTTC	.	.	TRBJ2-1	TRBV7-9
CASSIEARSYEQYF	TGTGCCAGTAGTATAGAAGCACGCTCCTACGAGCAGTACTTC	.	.	TRBJ2-7	TRBV19
CASSSAGAWTYEQYF	TGTGCCAGCAGCTCCGCGGGGGCATGGACCTACGAGCAGTACTTC	few	.	TRBJ2-7	TRBV7-8
CASSLGLEQYF	TGTGCCAGCAGCTTAGGGCTCGAGCAGTACTTC	once	.	TRBJ2-7	TRBV11-2
CASSVSTGPNSPLHF	TGTGCCAGCAGCGTATCTACAGGGCCGAATTCACCCCTCCACTTT	once	.	TRBJ1-6	TRBV9
CASSATAGTAAYDYGYTF	TGTGCCAGTAGCGCAACAGCCGGGACAGCAGCCTATGACTATGGCTACACCTTC	.	TRBD1	TRBJ1-2	TRBV19
CASRTEPLEAFF	TGTGCCTCTCGGACTGAACCTTTAGAAGCTTTCTTT	.	.	TRBJ1-1	TRBV30
CASSVGDEETQYF	TGTGCCAGCAGCGTGGGGGATGAGGAGACCCAGTACTTC	.	.	TRBJ2-5	TRBV9
CASSPHGQATREPQHF	TGCGCCAGCAGCCCTCACGGACAGGCGACGAGAGAGCCCCAGCATTTT	.	TRBD1	TRBJ1-5	TRBV4-1
CASRAGLAYTYEQYF	TGTGCCAGCAGGGCGGGACTAGCATATACCTACGAGCAGTACTTC	.	TRBD2	TRBJ2-7	TRBV27
CASSRFLVSETQYF	TGTGCCAGCAGTCGATTCCTAGTTTCAGAGACCCAGTACTTC	.	.	TRBJ2-5	TRBV2
CASSPGTGYAAYEQYF	TGTGCCAGCAGCCCAGGGACAGGTTACGCCGCCTACGAGCAGTACTTC	.	TRBD1	TRBJ2-7	TRBV4-2